The text below deals with one T cell receptor (beta chain). Its binding antigen is unknown. Base qualities are not at hand, and no much larger clone is one base apart. The source of the sample is a study of T cell repertoires in cytomegalovirus infection (dated by TCRdb to between 2018 and 2020). General notes on the study: Alongside well-studied HLA-B-restricted epitopes, the peptide stimulations were aimed at recently identified HLA-C-restricted CMV epitopes, whose presentation resists viral immunomodulation. Donor HLA type was relevant to the analysis, because carriage of CMV infection together with the matching HLA type was indicated by public TCR beta signatures.

The reads were generated on an Illumina HiSeq 1500. Using fastp trimming at Q25 and MiXCR clonotype assembly, TCRdb reanalyzed the public sequencing data and kept in-frame beta chains. Rows are unified per CDR3 protein, each entry keeping the most common DNA and genes. The sample table contains hundreds of thousands of distinct CDR3 sequences; only one count was recorded for about 30% of them. Of the sample, 15% to 20% is held by the ten largest clones. The CDR3 sequence holds 13 residues, the cysteine and phenylalanine included. Just CDR3 DNA is preserved here, 39 bases in frame from base 1. V gives up 3 bases and J gives up 8 bases, and the segment between their germline ends measures 10 bases. The germline V gene gives CDR1 as MGHRA and CDR2 as YSYEKL. According to the study, the label for this sample's treatment or condition signals: in vitro stimulation with specific CMV peptide epitopes to enrich CMV-specific T cells.

Beyond this particular receptor, the publication reports: Cumulative frequency of public TCR beta family members discriminated carriers of CMV infection plus the relevant HLA type in this cohort and an independent approximately 350-donor cohort. In the ex vivo response, HLA-C-restricted CMV-specific TCR beta clonotypes were dominant, and in two of eight donors the single most frequent clonotype came from this HLA-C-restricted group.

The TCR was taken from a human donor in good health (CMV status not recorded). Some clones in this sample may be carry-over from other donors' samples. The sample here was cultured PBMCs, taken from culture after CMV antigen stimulation. The rearrangement joined TRBV4-1 to TRBJ1-4; no D segment can be confidently identified. The DNA reads as follows: TGCGCCAGCAGCCAGACTAAAGGGGAAAAACTGTTTTTT. Its coded protein is CASSQTKGEKLFF.